The 25 T cell receptor beta chains given below trace back to one sample, sequenced in a study of T cells in Graves' hyperthyroidism and ophthalmopathy. It was RNA transcripts that yielded the amplified TCR beta CDR3 regions. The study used the HTBI primer set for a first-round RT-PCR of the TCR CDR3. TCRdb re-analysed the multiplex PCR reads in MiXCR, keeping a single row per CDR3 protein. Of about 480,000 distinct CDR3 sequences listed, around 15% are singletons. The specimen was blood. The receptors come from a woman aged 18-29 years with Graves' hyperthyroidism.

Many counts were recorded for this clonotype. The chain combines TRBV30 with TRBJ1-1; perhaps TRBD1 as D (6 bases). Trimming cost V 0 bases and J 1 base, with 12 bases left between them. Germline assignment: CDR1 GTSNPN and CDR2 SVGIG (reference sequence). The CDR3 length is 15 residues. CDR3 sequence reads: CAWSVGGAANTEAFF. DNA for the CDR3: TGTGCCTGGAGTGTCGGGGGCGCGGCGAACACTGAAGCTTTCTTT.

The chain has TRBV3-1 and TRBJ2-1; 8 nucleotides line up with TRBD1. The CDR3 is 14 residues long. Germline values: CDR1 LGHDT, CDR2 YNNKEL (reference sequence). Germline trimming cut 1 base from V and 5 bases from J; bases unmatched to any gene: 1. The CDR3 here is CASSQGTGNNEQFF. In DNA, the CDR3 is TGTGCCAGCAGCCAAGGGACAGGGAACAATGAGCAGTTCTTC.

Turning to this clonotype: The DNA is left out, because the CDR3 cannot be placed on it with certainty; the CDR3 is given as TCRdb lists it. The chain combines TRBV9 with TRBJ2-1; the D call TRBD1 from the table was never checked on the DNA. The CDR3 is 13 residues long, counting both termini. Germline CDR1 reads SGDLS; CDR2 reads YYNGEE. The CDR3 region is CASSVGSGTEEFF.

This clonotype appeared a few times. The genes are TRBV12-3 or TRBV12-4 and TRBJ1-1; 7 bases fit TRBD1. V lost 10 bases, J lost 1 base, and 12 bases stayed unmatched. There are 15 residues in the CDR3. CDR3 DNA sequence: TGTGCCACTTCACACAGGGGAGGGTGGAACACTGAAGCTTTCTTT. Its protein is CATSHRGGWNTEAFF.

This clonotype was found a few times. This rearrangement joins TRBV7-3 to TRBJ2-5; 11 nucleotides match TRBD2. The CDR3 consists of 15 residues. The germline CDR1 and CDR2 sequences are SGHTA and FQGTGA. The V segment lost 5 bases and the J segment 5 bases; nucleotides outside the gene matches: 7. CDR3 residues: CASSPGASGRETQYF. The CDR3 region has the DNA TGTGCCAGCAGCCCAGGTGCTAGCGGGAGGGAGACCCAGTACTTC.

This clonotype was picked up many times. The V call is TRBV6-1, the J call TRBJ2-1; the match to TRBD2 covers 13 bases. This CDR3 contains 16 residues. Per germline, CDR1 MNHNS and CDR2 SASEGT. With V trimmed by 6 bases and J by 0 bases, 2 bases remained unmatched. This CDR3 reads CASRGLAGTSYNEQFF. The CDR3 DNA sequence: TGTGCCAGCAGGGGACTAGCGGGGACCTCCTACAATGAGCAGTTCTTC.

There are many counts of this clonotype. The chain uses TRBV2 and TRBJ1-5; tentative D call: TRBD1 (6 bases). V gave up 6 bases and J gave up 4 bases, with 16 bases separating them. CDR1 and CDR2 (germline): SNHLY, FYNNEI. This CDR3 has 15 amino acids. Here the CDR3 DNA reads TGTGCCAGCAGGAGGGAGGGGGGCTCAAATCAGCCCCAGCATTTT. Translated, it gives CASRREGGSNQPQHF. The full variable domain, its missing parts supplied by reference TRBV2 and TRBJ1-5, is EPEVTQTPSHQVTQMGQEVILRCVPISNHLYFYWYRQILGQKVEFLVSFYNNEISEKSEIFDDQFSVERPDGSNFTLKIRSTKLEDSAMYFCASRREGGSNQPQHFGDGTRLSIL.

This clonotype has at least ten counts. The chain joins TRBV7-2 to TRBJ2-1; TRBD2 aligns across 7 bases. The ends lost 5 bases at V and 7 bases at J; junction bases unmatched: 8. Germline V gene data show CDR1 as SGHTA and CDR2 as FQGNSA. The CDR3 covers 14 residues. CDR3 in DNA: TGTGCCAGCAGCCCCGGGAGAGCGGGAAATGAGCAGTTCTTC. Its protein product is CASSPGRAGNEQFF.

This clonotype was seen a few times. The chain carries TRBV5-1 and TRBJ1-2; possible D gene TRBD1, 5 bases. This CDR3 is built from 15 residues. Germline loops: CDR1 SGHRS, CDR2 YFSETQ. With 0 bases removed from V and 6 bases from J, the gap between germline ends came to 15 bases. In nucleotides, the CDR3 is TGCGCCAGCAGCTTGGAAACCCCGACAGCAGATGGCTACACCTTC. Amino acids: CASSLETPTADGYTF. The entire variable domain, with the rest obtained from reference TRBV5-1 and TRBJ1-2, is as follows: KAGVTQTPRYLIKTRGQQVTLSCSPISGHRSVSWYQQTPGQGLQFLFEYFSETQRNKGNFPGRFSGRQFSNSRSEMNVSTLELGDSALYLCASSLETPTADGYTFGSGTRLTVV.

Many counts were recorded for this clonotype. The rearrangement joins TRBV5-1 to TRBJ2-1, with TRBD2 matching over 9 bases. Per the germline V gene, CDR1 is SGHRS and CDR2 is YFSETQ. V was clipped by 0 bases and J by 2 bases; unmatched bases: 3. The CDR3 is 16 residues long. The CDR3 spells CASSLAVAGAYNEQFF. The CDR3 region has the DNA TGCGCCAGCAGCTTGGCCGTAGCGGGGGCCTACAATGAGCAGTTCTTC.

This clonotype was recorded many times. The V gene is TRBV18, the J gene TRBJ2-3; possible D gene TRBD1, 5 bases. The CDR3 totals 15 residues. Trimming shortened V by 4 bases and J by 0 bases, and 11 bases separated the two germline ends. The germline V gene encodes CDR1 KGHSH and CDR2 LQKENI. The CDR3 here is CASSLPTASTDTQYF. Here the CDR3 DNA reads TGTGCCAGCTCACTTCCGACAGCTAGCACAGATACGCAGTATTTT.

There are many counts of this clonotype. This sequence joins TRBV7-3 and TRBJ2-1, with a weak D call TRBD2 (5 bases). The germline V and J ends were trimmed by 7 bases and 7 bases, with 14 bases remaining between them. Germline-derived CDR1 and CDR2 are SGHTA and FQGTGA. This CDR3 region has 13 residues. CDR3 sequence reads: CASKVANRNEQFF. The CDR3 DNA sequence: TGTGCCAGCAAGGTAGCGAATAGGAATGAGCAGTTCTTC. Combining the CDR3 with reference TRBV7-3 and TRBJ2-1 gives the whole variable domain GAGVSQTPSNKVTEKGKYVELRCDPISGHTALYWYRQSLGQGPEFLIYFQGTGAADDSGLPNDRFFAVRPEGSVSTLKIQRTERGDSAVYLCASKVANRNEQFFGPGTRLTVL.

This clonotype occurred many times. This rearrangement joins TRBV6-1 to TRBJ2-3, with 11 bases aligning to TRBD2. Germline lookup yields CDR1 MNHNS and CDR2 SASEGT. Losses at the gene ends were 5 bases for V and 4 bases for J; bases not matched to a gene: 14. CDR3 size: 18 residues. The CDR3 coding sequence is TGTGCCAGCAGTTCCCCTGGGGCTAGCGGGAGGAGGGCAGATACGCAGTATTTT. Translating gives CASSSPGASGRRADTQYF.

V usage is TRBV12-3 or TRBV12-4 and J usage is TRBJ2-1; 16 nucleotides match TRBD2. This CDR3 spans 17 amino acids. The V gene end was trimmed by 5 bases and the J gene end by 10 bases; junction bases not matched to a gene: 11. The CDR3 region is CASSLGGLAGGQEEQFF. CDR3 bases: TGTGCCAGCAGTCTGGGGGGACTAGCGGGAGGGCAAGAGGAGCAGTTCTTC.

This clonotype was seen at least ten times. This chain links TRBV6-1 with TRBJ2-6; D is possibly TRBD1 (6 bases). This CDR3 region has 16 residues. V was cut by 1 base and J by 3 bases, with 10 bases left in between. Germline-derived CDR1 and CDR2 are MNHNS and SASEGT. CDR3 amino acids: CASSEGRGSGANVLTF. CDR3 DNA: TGTGCCAGCAGTGAAGGCAGGGGCAGTGGGGCCAACGTCCTGACTTTC.

The sample holds many counts of this clonotype. The chain is built from TRBV12-3 or TRBV12-4 and TRBJ1-1; D unresolved. CDR3 length: 14 residues. The germline V and J ends were trimmed by 3 bases and 2 bases, with 10 bases remaining between them. The CDR3 loop reads CASSLVSDNTEAFF. In DNA, the CDR3 is TGTGCCAGCAGTTTGGTATCGGATAACACTGAAGCTTTCTTT.

This clonotype has ten or more counts. The chain joins TRBV7-2 to TRBJ1-2, with D perhaps matching TRBD1 (6 bases). Germline V gene data show CDR1 as SGHTA and CDR2 as FQGNSA. The CDR3 spans 17 residues. Trimming shortened V by 2 bases and J by 6 bases, and 22 bases separated the two germline ends. Here the CDR3 reads CASSLSLGPTGSNGYTF. The CDR3 nucleotides are TGTGCCAGCAGCTTAAGTTTAGGGCCAACAGGGTCCAATGGCTACACCTTC.

This clonotype was counted ten times or more. The chain carries TRBV11-2 and TRBJ1-1; no reliable D call. CDR3 length: 13 residues. V lost 2 bases and J 8 bases, leaving 12 bases between the germline ends. Germline V gene lookup returns CDR1 SGHAT and CDR2 FQNNGV. The CDR3 nucleotides are TGTGCCAGCAGCTTACTTACGACGGCAGAAGCTTTCTTT. This sequence encodes CASSLLTTAEAFF.

There are many counts of this clonotype. This chain links TRBV10-3 with TRBJ2-7, with D possibly matching TRBD2 (5 bases). The CDR3 length is 14 residues. CDR1 and CDR2 from the germline V gene are ENHRY and SYGVKD. V lost 0 bases and J lost 4, with 10 bases in between. CDR3 bases: TGTGCCATCAGTGAGTCGGGCGGGCGGTACGAGCAGTACTTC. This codes for CAISESGGRYEQYF.

This clonotype has more than one count but fewer than ten. The chain uses TRBV29-1 and TRBJ2-2; 12 bases line up with TRBD2. This CDR3 has 15 residues. Germline CDR1 is SQVTM and CDR2 is ANQGSEA. J lost 5 bases, V lost 4 bases, and 5 bases had no gene match. The CDR3 protein is CSVGPGLAGTGELFF. CDR3 coding DNA: TGCAGCGTTGGACCCGGACTAGCGGGAACCGGGGAGCTGTTTTTT.

This chain links TRBV24-1 with TRBJ2-1; 8 bases agree with TRBD2. The CDR3 sequence is 15 residues long. The germline V gene encodes CDR1 KGHDR and CDR2 SFDVKD. J lost 9 bases, V lost 0 bases, and 6 bases had no gene match. DNA of the CDR3: TGTGCCACCAGTGATTTGTCGGGAGGGTTAGGTGAGCAGTTCTTC. Translating gives CATSDLSGGLGEQFF.

This clonotype was detected ten times or more. The chain joins TRBV3-1 to TRBJ2-1; 9 nucleotides agree with TRBD2. With V trimmed by 5 bases and J by 0 bases, 2 bases remained unmatched. This CDR3 is 15 amino acids long. Germline CDR1 reads LGHDT; CDR2 reads YNNKEL (reference sequence). CDR3 in DNA: TGTGCCAGCAGCGAGACTAGCGGCTCCTACAATGAGCAGTTCTTC. Encoded protein: CASSETSGSYNEQFF.

This clonotype was seen at least ten times. This rearrangement joins TRBV12-3 or TRBV12-4 to TRBJ1-2; D not certain. V gave up 1 base and J gave up 4 bases, with 13 bases separating them. This CDR3 is 15 amino acids long. The CDR3 DNA is TGTGCCAGCAGTTTAGAGGCAGGCCGTGGCTATGGCTACACCTTC. Protein: CASSLEAGRGYGYTF.

Concerning this clonotype itself: A single base separates this from a much larger clone, so it may be a read error. The rearrangement uses TRBV11-3 and TRBJ2-1; 8 bases fit TRBD2. Germline loops: CDR1 SGHNT, CDR2 YENEEA. The V segment lost 5 bases and the J segment 9 bases; nucleotides outside the gene matches: 15. This CDR3 region has 16 residues. The CDR3 here is CASSPRAIAGRGEQFF. The CDR3 nucleotides read TGTGCCAGCAGCCCCAGGGCGATAGCGGGAAGGGGTGAGCAGTTCTTC.

This clonotype was counted at least ten times. The V call is TRBV2, the J call TRBJ1-2; no clear D. This CDR3 region has 11 residues. V dropped 4 bases and J dropped 4 bases, with 4 bases sitting between them. Germline assignment: CDR1 SNHLY and CDR2 FYNNEI. As DNA, the CDR3 is TGTGCCAGCAGTGCCACCTATGGCTACACCTTC. Translation gives CASSATYGYTF.